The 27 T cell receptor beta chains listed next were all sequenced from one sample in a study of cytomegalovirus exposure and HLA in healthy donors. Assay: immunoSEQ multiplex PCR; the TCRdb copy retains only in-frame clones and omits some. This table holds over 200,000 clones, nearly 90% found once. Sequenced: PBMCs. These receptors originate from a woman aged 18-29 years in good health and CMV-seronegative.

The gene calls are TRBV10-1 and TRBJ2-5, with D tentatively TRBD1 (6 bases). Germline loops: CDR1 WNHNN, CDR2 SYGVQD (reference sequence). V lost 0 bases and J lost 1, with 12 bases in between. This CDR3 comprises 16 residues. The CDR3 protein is CASSESAATGQETQYF. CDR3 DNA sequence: TGCGCCAGCAGTGAGTCGGCTGCGACAGGCCAAGAGACCCAGTACTTC.

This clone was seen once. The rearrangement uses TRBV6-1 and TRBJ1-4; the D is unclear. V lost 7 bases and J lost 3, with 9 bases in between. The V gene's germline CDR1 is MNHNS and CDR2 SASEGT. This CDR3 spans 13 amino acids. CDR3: CASMGRANEKLFF. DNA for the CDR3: TGTGCCAGCATGGGGAGGGCTAATGAAAAACTGTTTTTT.

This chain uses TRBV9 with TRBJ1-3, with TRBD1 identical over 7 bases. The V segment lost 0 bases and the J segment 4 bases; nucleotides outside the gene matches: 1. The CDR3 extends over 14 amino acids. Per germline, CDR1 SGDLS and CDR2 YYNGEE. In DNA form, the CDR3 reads TGTGCCAGCAGCGTAGCCAGGGGGGGAAACACCATATATTTT. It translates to CASSVARGGNTIYF.

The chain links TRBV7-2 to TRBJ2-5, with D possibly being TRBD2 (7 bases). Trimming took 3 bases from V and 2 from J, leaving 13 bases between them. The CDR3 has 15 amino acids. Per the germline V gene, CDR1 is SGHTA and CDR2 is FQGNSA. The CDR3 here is CASSFEGGPQETQYF. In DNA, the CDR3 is TGTGCCAGCAGCTTCGAGGGGGGGCCTCAAGAGACCCAGTACTTC.

The CDR3 sequence: CASSLGQGLREQYF. The CDR3 nucleotides are TGCGCCAGCAGCTTGGGACAGGGGCTGAGGGAGCAGTACTTC. This chain connects TRBV5-1 to TRBJ2-7; 8 nucleotides agree with TRBD1. From germline, CDR1 is SGHRS and CDR2 YFSETQ. Trimming cost V 0 bases and J 7 bases; bases outside gene matches: 6. The CDR3 contains 14 residues.

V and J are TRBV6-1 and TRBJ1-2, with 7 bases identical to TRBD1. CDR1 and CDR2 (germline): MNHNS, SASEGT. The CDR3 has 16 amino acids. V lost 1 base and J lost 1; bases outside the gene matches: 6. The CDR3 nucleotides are TGTGCCAGCAGTGAAGGAGTGGGGGACAGTAACTATGGCTACACCTTC. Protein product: CASSEGVGDSNYGYTF.

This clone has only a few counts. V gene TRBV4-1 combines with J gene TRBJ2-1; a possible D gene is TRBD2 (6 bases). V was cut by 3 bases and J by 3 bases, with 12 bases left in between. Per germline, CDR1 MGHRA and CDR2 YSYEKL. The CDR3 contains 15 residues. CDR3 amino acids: CASSQYGGDYNEQFF. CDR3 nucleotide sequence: TGCGCCAGCAGCCAGTACGGGGGTGACTACAATGAGCAGTTCTTC.

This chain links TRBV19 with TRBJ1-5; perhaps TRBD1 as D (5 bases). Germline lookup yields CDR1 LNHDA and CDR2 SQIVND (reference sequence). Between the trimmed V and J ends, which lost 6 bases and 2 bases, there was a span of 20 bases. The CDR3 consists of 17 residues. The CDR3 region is CASSPIGTDARNQPQHF. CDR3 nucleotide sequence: TGTGCCAGTAGCCCCATCGGGACTGACGCCCGCAATCAGCCCCAGCATTTT.

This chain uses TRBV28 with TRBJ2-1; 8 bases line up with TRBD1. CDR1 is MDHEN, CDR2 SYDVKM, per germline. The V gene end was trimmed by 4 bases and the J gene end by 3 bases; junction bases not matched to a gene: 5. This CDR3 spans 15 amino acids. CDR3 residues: CASSSTGANYNEQFF. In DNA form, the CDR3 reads TGTGCCAGCAGTTCGACAGGGGCGAACTACAATGAGCAGTTCTTC.

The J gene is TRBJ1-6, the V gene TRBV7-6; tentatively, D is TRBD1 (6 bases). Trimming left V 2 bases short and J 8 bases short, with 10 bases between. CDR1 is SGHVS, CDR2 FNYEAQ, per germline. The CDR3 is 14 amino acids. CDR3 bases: TGTGCCAGCAGCTTAAACAGGGCAGATTCACCCCTCCACTTT. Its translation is CASSLNRADSPLHF.

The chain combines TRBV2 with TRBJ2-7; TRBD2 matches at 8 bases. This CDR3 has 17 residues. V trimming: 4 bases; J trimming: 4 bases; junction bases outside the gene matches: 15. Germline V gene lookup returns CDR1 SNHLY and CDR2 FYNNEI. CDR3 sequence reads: CASSGFGVGTSGYEQYV. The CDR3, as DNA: TGTGCCAGCAGTGGCTTTGGCGTAGGCACTAGCGGATACGAGCAGTACGTC.

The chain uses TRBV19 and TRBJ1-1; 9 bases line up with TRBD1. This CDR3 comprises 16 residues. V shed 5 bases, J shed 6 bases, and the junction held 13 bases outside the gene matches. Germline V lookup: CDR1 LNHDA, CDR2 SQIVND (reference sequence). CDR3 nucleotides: TGTGCCAGTAGTGTGGAACAGGGGGCTGGTGTTCCTGAAGCTTTCTTT. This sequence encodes CASSVEQGAGVPEAFF.

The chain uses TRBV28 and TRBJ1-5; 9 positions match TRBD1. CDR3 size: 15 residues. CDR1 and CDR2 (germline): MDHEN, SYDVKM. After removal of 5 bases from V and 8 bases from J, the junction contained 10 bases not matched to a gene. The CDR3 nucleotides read TGTGCCAGCAGTATCCCGGGACAGGGAGAAAAGCCCCAGCATTTT. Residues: CASSIPGQGEKPQHF.

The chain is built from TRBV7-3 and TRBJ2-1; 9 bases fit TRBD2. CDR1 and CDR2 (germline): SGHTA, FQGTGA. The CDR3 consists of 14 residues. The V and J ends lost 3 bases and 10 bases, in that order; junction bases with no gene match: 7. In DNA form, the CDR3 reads TGTGCCAGCAGCTTGGCGGGGGGGCCTTCCGAGCAGTTCTTC. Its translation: CASSLAGGPSEQFF. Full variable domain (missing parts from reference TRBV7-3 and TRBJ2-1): GAGVSQTPSNKVTEKGKYVELRCDPISGHTALYWYRQSLGQGPEFLIYFQGTGAADDSGLPNDRFFAVRPEGSVSTLKIQRTERGDSAVYLCASSLAGGPSEQFFGPGTRLTVL.

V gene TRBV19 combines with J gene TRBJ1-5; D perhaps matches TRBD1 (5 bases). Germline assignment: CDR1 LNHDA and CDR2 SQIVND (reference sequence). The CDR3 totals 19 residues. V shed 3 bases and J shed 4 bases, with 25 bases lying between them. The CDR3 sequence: CASSILGLGGSFANQPQHF. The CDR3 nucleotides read TGTGCCAGTAGTATCCTCGGATTGGGGGGTTCGTTTGCTAATCAGCCCCAGCATTTT.

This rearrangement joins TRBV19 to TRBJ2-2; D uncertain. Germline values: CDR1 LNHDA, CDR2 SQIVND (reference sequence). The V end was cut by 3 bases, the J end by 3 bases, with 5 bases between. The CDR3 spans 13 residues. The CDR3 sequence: CASSIGDTGELFF. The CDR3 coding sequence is TGTGCCAGTAGTATTGGAGACACCGGGGAGCTGTTTTTT.

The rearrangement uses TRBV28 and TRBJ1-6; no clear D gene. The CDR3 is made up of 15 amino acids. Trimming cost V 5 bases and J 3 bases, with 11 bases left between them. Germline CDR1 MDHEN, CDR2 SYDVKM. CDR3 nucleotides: TGTGCCAGCAGTACGTGGGGAGGCTATAATTCACCCCTCCACTTT. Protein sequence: CASSTWGGYNSPLHF.

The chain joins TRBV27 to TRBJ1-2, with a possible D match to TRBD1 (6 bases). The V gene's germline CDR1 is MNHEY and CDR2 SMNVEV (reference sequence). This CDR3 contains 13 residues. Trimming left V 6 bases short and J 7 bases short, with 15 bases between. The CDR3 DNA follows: TGTGCCAGCAGCCCTAATCAAGGGGGTGGCTACACCTTC. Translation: CASSPNQGGGYTF.

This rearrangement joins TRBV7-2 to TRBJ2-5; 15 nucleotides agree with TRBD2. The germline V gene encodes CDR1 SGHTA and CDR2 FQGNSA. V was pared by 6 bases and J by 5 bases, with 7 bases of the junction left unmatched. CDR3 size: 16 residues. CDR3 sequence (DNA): TGTGCCAGCAGGGGAGGACTAGCGGGGGGGCGTGAGACCCAGTACTTC. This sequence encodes CASRGGLAGGRETQYF.

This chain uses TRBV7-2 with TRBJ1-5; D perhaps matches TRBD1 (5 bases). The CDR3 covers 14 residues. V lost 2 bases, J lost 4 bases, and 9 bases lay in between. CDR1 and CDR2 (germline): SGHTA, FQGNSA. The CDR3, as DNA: TGTGCCAGCAGCTTACTTCAGGGTAATCAGCCCCAGCATTTT. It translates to CASSLLQGNQPQHF. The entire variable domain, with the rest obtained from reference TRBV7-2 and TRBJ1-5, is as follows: GAGVSQSPSNKVTEKGKDVELRCDPISGHTALYWYRQSLGQGLEFLIYFQGNSAPDKSGLPSDRFSAERTGGSVSTLTIQRTQQEDSAVYLCASSLLQGNQPQHFGDGTRLSIL.

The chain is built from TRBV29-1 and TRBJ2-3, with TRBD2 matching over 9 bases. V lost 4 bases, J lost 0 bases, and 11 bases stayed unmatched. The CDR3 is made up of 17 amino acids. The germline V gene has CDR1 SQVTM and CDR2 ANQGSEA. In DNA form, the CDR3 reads TGCAGCGTTGCGAAAAGACTAGCGGAGGGGAGCACAGATACGCAGTATTTT. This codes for CSVAKRLAEGSTDTQYF.

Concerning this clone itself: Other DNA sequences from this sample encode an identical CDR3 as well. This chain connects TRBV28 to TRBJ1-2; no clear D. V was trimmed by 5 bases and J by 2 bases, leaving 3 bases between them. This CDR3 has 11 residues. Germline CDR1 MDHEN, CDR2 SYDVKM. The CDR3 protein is CASSRNYGYTF. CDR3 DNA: TGTGCCAGCAGTCGGAACTATGGCTACACCTTC.

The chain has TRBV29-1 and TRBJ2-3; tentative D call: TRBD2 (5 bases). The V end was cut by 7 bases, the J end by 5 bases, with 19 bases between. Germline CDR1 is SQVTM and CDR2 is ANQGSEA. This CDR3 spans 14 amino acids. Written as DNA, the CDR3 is TGCAGCGGAGTCAGGACTCTAGTACAAGATACGCAGTATTTT. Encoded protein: CSGVRTLVQDTQYF.

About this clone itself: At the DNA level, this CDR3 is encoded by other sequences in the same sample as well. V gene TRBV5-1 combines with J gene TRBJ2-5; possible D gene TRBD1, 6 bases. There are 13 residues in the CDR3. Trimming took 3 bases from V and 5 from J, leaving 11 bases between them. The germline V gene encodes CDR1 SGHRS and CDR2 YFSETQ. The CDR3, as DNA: TGCGCCAGCAGCTCACAGGGAACGGAGACCCAGTACTTC. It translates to CASSSQGTETQYF.

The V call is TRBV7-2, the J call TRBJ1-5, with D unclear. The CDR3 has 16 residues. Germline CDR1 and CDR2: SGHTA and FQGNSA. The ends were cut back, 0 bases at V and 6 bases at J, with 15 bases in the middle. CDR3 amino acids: CASSLAPRLAIQPQHF. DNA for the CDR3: TGTGCCAGCAGCTTAGCACCCAGACTAGCAATTCAGCCCCAGCATTTT.

Written as DNA, the CDR3 is TGCAGCGTTGACAATGGGGCCAACGTCCTGACTTTC. It yields the protein CSVDNGANVLTF. The genes are TRBV29-1 and TRBJ2-6; D is ambiguous. Germline V lookup: CDR1 SQVTM, CDR2 ANQGSEA. Trimming took off 3 bases at V and 3 bases at J, with 3 bases between the two ends. The CDR3 is made up of 12 amino acids.

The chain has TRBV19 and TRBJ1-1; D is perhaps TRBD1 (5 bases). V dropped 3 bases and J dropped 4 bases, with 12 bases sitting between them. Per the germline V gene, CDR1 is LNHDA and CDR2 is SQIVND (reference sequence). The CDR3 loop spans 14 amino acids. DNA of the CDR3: TGTGCCAGTAGTATGAGGAGGGGAAGCACTGAAGCTTTCTTT. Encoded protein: CASSMRRGSTEAFF.